This TCR beta chain was captured in a study of blood T cell repertoires in COVID-19 (dated by TCRdb to 2018 to 2021). A note on the overall study: The collaborator samples originated in the United States, Italy and Spain and spanned the acute and convalescent phases of COVID-19. Subjects who had been exposed to COVID-19, were actively infected with it, or had recovered from it provided the deeply sampled blood TCRbeta repertoires that made up the dataset. The repertoires were made available in a free public database intended to serve as a resource for research on the immune response to SARS-CoV-2. The samples were drawn from the first 160 participants of the ongoing ImmuneRACE study and from roughly 1,300 subjects provided by 6 global collaborators. The material from the prospective study consisted of cDNA or gDNA derived from T cells, B-cell-depleted T cells, or PBMCs. Where available, HLA class I and class II types were taken from metadata supplied by the sample provider and were not determined by assay-based typing. The sample metadata nearly always contained a de-identified subject ID, COVID-19 status, age in years and sex.

Overall results and qualifications from the work: The amount of clinical and demographic metadata varied by source and participant and was provided uncurated.

The immunoSEQ Assay, a bias-controlled multiplex PCR, was used to amplify TCRbeta CDR3 regions from genomic DNA. The authors' pipeline ran thus. Nucleated cell counts per sample were estimated from amplification of reference gene primers within the assay. Sequence reads were collapsed and filtered to measure the absolute abundance of every unique TCRbeta CDR3 rearrangement. For each sample, productive Simpson clonality was calculated by taking the square root of Simpson's diversity index across productive rearrangements. This immuneACCESS table, as held by TCRdb, lists in-frame sequences with V and J called but not all clones. Of the missing ones, under half trace to an unresolved V gene in checked studies; the others have no known cause. The V and J calls and the clone size are those of that table, but D and trimming were determined from the DNA. Here the sample has under 250,000 clones; around 85% occur a single time. The ten most abundant clones make up over 7.5% of the sample.

This clone is a singleton in its sample. It lacks a known antigen. Base qualities were left out, and no much larger clone turns up one base away. Taken from the germline V gene (reference sequence), the CDR1 and CDR2 loops are SGHNT and YYREEE. V lost 1 base and J lost 3 bases; the stretch between them is 7 bases long. The CDR3 holds 13 amino acids from the cysteine to the phenylalanine. Of all the DNA, just the CDR3 is kept, 39 bases in frame from base 1. Enrolling through a virtual design, the prospective study's participants ranged in age from about 18 to 89 years and lived across more than 20 United States geographic areas. To assign participants to cohorts, the prospective study relied on clinical history that participants themselves reported in a screening survey and a study questionnaire. In the prospective study, whole blood, serum and a nasopharyngeal or oropharyngeal swab were collected from each participant by mobile phlebotomists. Participants in the prospective study had the option to provide additional blood draws and questionnaires over a roughly two-month period. Before DNA extraction, blood samples from the prospective study were shipped at room temperature or frozen.

This sequence was found in a woman in her forties or fifties with acute COVID-19. The sequence joins TRBV5-4 to TRBJ1-2, with TRBD1 tentatively as D gene (6 bases match). Input material: PBMCs or T cells enriched from blood (not recorded which). The DNA sequence reads TGTGCCAGCAGCTTGAACAGGGACTATGGCTACACCTTC. This gives the protein CASSLNRDYGYTF.